A selection of T cell receptor beta chains follows, all from one sample in a study of T cell repertoires in aging, cancer and after chemotherapy. In TCRdb, the multiplex PCR reads were re-called with MiXCR into one record per CDR3 protein. This table holds about 860 distinct CDR3 sequences, under 35% found once. Sequencing used blood. Every receptor here comes from a human donor with a blood cancer. Both conserved end residues are part of each CDR3. D genes are given only for firm matches. Not every row has a clone size; where given, it reads once, few, many or a size class.

TRBV6-2/TRBV6-3	medium-sized	TRBJ2-1	.	TGTGCCAGCAGTACTCATGGCCGTCCGCCTGAGGAGCAGTTCTTC	CASSTHGRPPEEQFF
TRBV12-3/TRBV12-4	.	TRBJ2-2	TRBD2	TGTGCCAGCAGGGAACTAGCGGACCACCGGGAGCTGTTTTTT	CASRELADHRELFF
TRBV6-5	medium-sized	TRBJ1-2	.	TGTGCCAGCAGTTACTCCGGGGGGCAGGATGGCTACACCTTC	CASSYSGGQDGYTF
TRBV14	.	TRBJ1-1	.	TGTGCCAGCAGCCGGGACGGAAACACTGAAGCTTTCTTT	CASSRDGNTEAFF
TRBV11-2	.	TRBJ2-2	TRBD2	TGTGCCAGCAGCGCAGCGGCGGGAGGGGGGACCGGGGAGCTGTTTTTT	CASSAAAGGGTGELFF
TRBV24-1	.	TRBJ2-1	TRBD2	TGTGCCACCAGTGTGGGCGGCGGGAGTATTAAGAGAGATGAGCAGTTCTTC	CATSVGGGSIKRDEQFF
TRBV19	few	TRBJ1-5	.	TGTGCCAGTAGTATTGGGGATCAGCCCCAGCATTTT	CASSIGDQPQHF
TRBV15	medium-sized	TRBJ2-5	TRBD2	TGTGCCACCAGCAGAGAAGCGGGGGGGATGAAAGAGACCCAGTACTTC	CATSREAGGMKETQYF
TRBV6-5	.	TRBJ2-7	TRBD2	TGTGCCAGCAGTCTCCTTCGGGGGGAGGCGCAGTACTTC	CASSLLRGEAQYF
TRBV20-1	.	TRBJ1-5	.	TGCAGTGCTAGTATGGCAGTAAGCAATCAGCCCCAGCATTTT	CSASMAVSNQPQHF
TRBV20-1	few	TRBJ2-7	TRBD2	TGCAGTGCCAATAGCGGGATCTACGACGAGCAGTACTTC	CSANSGIYDEQYF
TRBV12-3/TRBV12-4	.	TRBJ1-5	.	TGTGCCAGCAGTGGAACAGGGACCGGGCAGCCCCAGCATTTT	CASSGTGTGQPQHF
TRBV19	large	TRBJ1-4	TRBD1	TGTGCCAGTAGTATCGGGGGACAGCCTAATGAAAAACTGTTTTTT	CASSIGGQPNEKLFF
TRBV6-5	large	TRBJ2-7	TRBD1	TGTGCCAGCAGTTCATCAGGGGGAATAGGGCCCTACGAGCAGTACTTC	CASSSSGGIGPYEQYF
TRBV6-4	.	TRBJ1-5	.	TGTGCCAGCAGTGACACCCCCGTGCGGGAACCGGATCAGCCCCAGCATTTT	CASSDTPVREPDQPQHF
TRBV24-1	.	TRBJ1-2	TRBD1	TGTGCCACCAGTGACCTGACAGGGAACTATGGCTACACCTTC	CATSDLTGNYGYTF
TRBV20-1	.	TRBJ2-1	TRBD2	TGCAGTGCTCTGGGCGGGAGATGGTACAATGAGCAGTTCTTC	CSALGGRWYNEQFF
TRBV30	medium-sized	TRBJ1-1	.	TGTGCCTGGAGAAGGCAGGAGAACACTGAAGCTTTCTTT	CAWRRQENTEAFF
TRBV11-2	few	TRBJ2-1	.	TGTGCCAGCGGGAAGGGCTCTTACAATGAGCAGTTCTTC	CASGKGSYNEQFF
TRBV13	large	TRBJ2-5	TRBD1	TGTGCCAGCAGCTTTACGGGACAGCTAAAAGAGACCCAGTACTTC	CASSFTGQLKETQYF